This T cell receptor (beta chain) is drawn from a study of cytomegalovirus exposure and HLA in healthy donors. Whole-study results and caveats: Accurate prediction of HLA-A and HLA-B alleles (for most subjects) was reportedly achieved from TCR beta sequences. For most TCR beta V segments, an earlier analysis put the productive rate at about 87% or about 30% of the time. The classifier reportedly diagnosed cytomegalovirus status with high sensitivity and specificity.

Notes on this clone: Its target is not known.

The PCR ran on 60 Vbeta and 13 Jbeta primers. Libraries were prepared by immunoSEQ multiplex PCR; TCRdb keeps only in-frame clonotypes and omits some of them. Here the sample spans about 100,000 clones, around three quarters being singletons. Germline CDR1 and CDR2: GTSNPN and SVGIG (reference sequence). V lost 1 base, J lost 0 bases, and 8 bases lay in between. There are 14 residues in the CDR3. There were likely unrecorded immune exposures, though donors were nominally healthy when sampled. The chain uses TRBV30 and TRBJ2-3; D not certain. The receptor was isolated from a woman in her forties or fifties in good health and CMV-seropositive. The sequencing input was PBMCs. CDR3 sequence: CAWSGLFSTDTQYF. The DNA of the CDR3 is TGTGCCTGGAGTGGACTTTTTAGCACAGATACGCAGTATTTT.